This T cell receptor (beta chain) was recovered during a study of T cells in Graves' hyperthyroidism and ophthalmopathy. Study outcomes and limitations: Stable hyperthyroidism was told apart from ophthalmopathy by a model built on 13 V-J features.

TCR beta CDR3 sequences were amplified from RNA transcripts. The TCR CDR3 was amplified in a first-round RT-PCR using the HTBI primer set. Each CDR3 protein is one row after TCRdb ran MiXCR on the multiplex PCR reads. The table has 360,000 or so distinct CDR3 sequences, around 18% seen once. This clonotype was counted many times. The antigen is unknown. From germline, CDR1 is MNHNY and CDR2 SVGAGI (reference sequence). The CDR3 runs 17 residues. J was trimmed by 2 bases and V by 2 bases; bases with no gene match: 9. Patients having uncontrolled infection, another autoimmune disease, pregnancy or lactation were not included.

The chain combines TRBV6-6 with TRBJ2-3; the match to TRBD1 covers 8 bases. The clonotype comes from a middle-aged woman with Graves' ophthalmopathy. Sequenced input: blood. The CDR3 loop is CASSYRGSDRDTDTQYF. The CDR3 DNA reads TGTGCCAGCAGTTACAGGGGATCGGACAGGGACACAGATACGCAGTATTTT.